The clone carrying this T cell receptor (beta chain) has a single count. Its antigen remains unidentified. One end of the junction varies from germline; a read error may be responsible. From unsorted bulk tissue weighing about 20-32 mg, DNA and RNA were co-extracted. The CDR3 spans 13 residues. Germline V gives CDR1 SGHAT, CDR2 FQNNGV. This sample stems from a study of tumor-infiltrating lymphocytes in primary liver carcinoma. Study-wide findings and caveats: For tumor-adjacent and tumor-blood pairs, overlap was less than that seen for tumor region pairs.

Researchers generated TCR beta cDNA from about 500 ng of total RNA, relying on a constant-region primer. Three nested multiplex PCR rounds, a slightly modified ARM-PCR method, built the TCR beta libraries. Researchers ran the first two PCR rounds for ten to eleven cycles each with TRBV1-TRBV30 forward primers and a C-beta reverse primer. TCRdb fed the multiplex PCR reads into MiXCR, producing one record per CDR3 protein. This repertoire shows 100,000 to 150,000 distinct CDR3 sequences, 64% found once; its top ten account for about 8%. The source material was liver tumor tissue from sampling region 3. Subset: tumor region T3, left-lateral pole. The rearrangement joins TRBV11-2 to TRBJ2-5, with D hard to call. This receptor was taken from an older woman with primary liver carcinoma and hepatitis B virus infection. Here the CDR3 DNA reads TGTGTCAGCAGGCGAAAGAGTGGGGAGACCCAGTACTTC. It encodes CVSRRKSGETQYF.